These 9 T cell receptor beta chains originate from one sample sequenced in a study of Tregs in tolerant kidney transplant recipients. Measured with immunoSEQ multiplex PCR; TCRdb has only the in-frame clones, and not every one. The sample holds some 74,000 clones; under 95% are singletons and the top ten take about 0.34%. The sample in question was Tregs from blood, obtained before the transplant. The receptor source for this set is a human donor who received a combined kidney and bone marrow transplant.

J is TRBJ2-3 and V is TRBV10-3, with TRBD2 identical over 9 bases. Germline V gene lookup returns CDR1 ENHRY and CDR2 SYGVKD. The CDR3 consists of 15 residues. V lost 5 bases to trimming and J lost 2 bases; unmatched junction nucleotides: 5. The DNA of the CDR3 is TGTGCCATCAGTCCGACTAGCGGACACACAGATACGCAGTATTTT. As protein: CAISPTSGHTDTQYF.

CDR3 DNA sequence: TGTGCCTGGAGTGTAGGCGCAGGGGGCATAACAGATACGCAGTATTTT. Encoded protein: CAWSVGAGGITDTQYF. This chain uses TRBV30 with TRBJ2-3; 8 bases match TRBD1. The CDR3 sequence is 16 residues long. Germline V gene data show CDR1 as GTSNPN and CDR2 as SVGIG (reference sequence). J lost 3 bases, V lost 0 bases, and 8 bases had no gene match.

This sequence joins TRBV19 and TRBJ2-1, with 13 bases fitting TRBD2. The CDR3 runs 14 residues. Trimming removed 8 bases from V and 7 bases from J; junction bases left unmatched: 5. From germline, CDR1 is LNHDA and CDR2 SQIVND (reference sequence). CDR3 amino acids: CASAGTSGINEQFF. The DNA for the CDR3 is TGTGCCAGTGCCGGGACTAGCGGGATTAATGAGCAGTTCTTC.

The chain carries TRBV6-5 and TRBJ1-1, with 9 positions matching TRBD1. The germline gives CDR1 MNHEY, CDR2 SVGAGI. With V trimmed by 6 bases and J by 1 base, 3 bases remained unmatched. The CDR3 runs 14 residues. In DNA, the CDR3 is TGTGCCAGCAGCGGGACAGGGAGGAACACTGAAGCTTTCTTT. It encodes CASSGTGRNTEAFF.

The chain is built from TRBV5-4 and TRBJ2-2; no reliable D call. The CDR3 loop spans 15 amino acids. Trimming left V 0 bases short and J 4 bases short, with 10 bases between. Germline V gives CDR1 SGHNT, CDR2 YYREEE (reference sequence). CDR3 sequence: CASSLAGRATGELFF. CDR3 DNA: TGTGCCAGCAGCTTGGCAGGACGAGCCACCGGGGAGCTGTTTTTT.

The chain couples TRBV5-1 to TRBJ2-2; 7 bases are a match to TRBD1. The CDR3 runs to 15 residues. The V and J ends lost 0 bases and 8 bases, in that order; junction bases with no gene match: 7. CDR1 is SGHRS and CDR2 is YFSETQ in the germline V gene. This chain's CDR3 is CASSLGGTAAGELFF. Written as DNA, the CDR3 is TGCGCCAGCAGCTTGGGGGGGACAGCAGCGGGGGAGCTGTTTTTT. The full variable domain, in which reference TRBV5-1 and TRBJ2-2 provide the parts outside the CDR3, is KAGVTQTPRYLIKTRGQQVTLSCSPISGHRSVSWYQQTPGQGLQFLFEYFSETQRNKGNFPGRFSGRQFSNSRSEMNVSTLELGDSALYLCASSLGGTAAGELFFGEGSRLTVL.

The rearrangement uses TRBV29-1 and TRBJ2-2; 8 positions match TRBD1. From germline, CDR1 is SQVTM and CDR2 ANQGSEA. CDR3 length: 14 amino acids. J lost 4 bases, V lost 4 bases, and 5 bases had no gene match. CDR3 nucleotide sequence: TGCAGCGTTGGGACAGGGTGGGGCACCGGGGAGCTGTTTTTT. Protein: CSVGTGWGTGELFF.

The rearrangement links TRBV7-9 to TRBJ1-6; TRBD1 is a possible D gene (5 bases). Trimming stripped 5 bases from V and 7 bases from J, with 15 bases between. This CDR3 has 15 residues. Looked up from germline, CDR1 is SEHNR and CDR2 is FQNEAQ (reference sequence). CDR3: CASSRTGTRNSPLHF. CDR3 nucleotides: TGTGCCAGCAGCAGAACCGGGACGAGAAATTCACCCCTCCACTTT.

This sequence joins TRBV30 and TRBJ1-1, with 9 positions matching TRBD1. CDR1 GTSNPN and CDR2 SVGIG come from the germline V gene (reference sequence). The CDR3 loop spans 15 amino acids. The V and J ends lost 7 bases and 2 bases, in that order; junction bases with no gene match: 11. This CDR3 is CASRFWGQGNTEAFF. For the CDR3, the DNA is TGTGCCTCGAGGTTTTGGGGACAGGGTAACACTGAAGCTTTCTTT.